This T cell receptor (beta chain) derives from a study of vaccination and CD4 T cells after COVID-19. The CDR3 runs to 18 residues. Trimming at V came to 6 bases and at J to 1 base, leaving 9 bases not matched to a gene. Germline values: CDR1 MDHEN, CDR2 SYDVKM. Concerning this clonotype itself: Its matching antigen is unknown.

Treatment: approximately 11-day PBMC culture with coronavirus spike peptide pools or control peptides (ViraFEST assay). Sequence data for DNA of cultured CD4+ T cells were generated by the Oncomine TCR Beta short-read assay. TCRdb fed the PCR reads into MiXCR, producing one record per CDR3 protein. The sample consists of some 19,000 distinct CDR3 sequences, around 48% of them appearing once. The source of this sequence is a human donor who had recovered from COVID-19. The source material was CD4+ T cells from blood, cultured in vitro. The chain links TRBV28 to TRBJ2-6, with 10 nucleotides matching TRBD2. The CDR3 here is CASSPGGLAMSGANVLTF. The CDR3 nucleotides read TGTGCCAGCAGCCCAGGGGGACTAGCGATGTCTGGGGCCAACGTCCTGACTTTC.